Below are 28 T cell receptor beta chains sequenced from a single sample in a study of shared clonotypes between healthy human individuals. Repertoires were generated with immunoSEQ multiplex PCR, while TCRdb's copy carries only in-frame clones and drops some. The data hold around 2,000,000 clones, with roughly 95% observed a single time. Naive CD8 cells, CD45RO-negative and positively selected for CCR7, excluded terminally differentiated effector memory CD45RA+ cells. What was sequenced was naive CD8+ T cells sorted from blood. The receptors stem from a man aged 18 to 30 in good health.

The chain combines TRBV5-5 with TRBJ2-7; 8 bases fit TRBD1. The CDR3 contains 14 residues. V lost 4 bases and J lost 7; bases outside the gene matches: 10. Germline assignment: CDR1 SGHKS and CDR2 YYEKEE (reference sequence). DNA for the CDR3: TGTGCCAGCAGCCTGGACAGGGCCCCGCGAGAGCAGTACTTC. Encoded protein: CASSLDRAPREQYF. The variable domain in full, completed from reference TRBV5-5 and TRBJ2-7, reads DAGVTQSPTHLIKTRGQQVTLRCSPISGHKSVSWYQQVLGQGPQFIFQYYEKEERGRGNFPDRFSARQFPNYSSELNVNALLLGDSALYLCASSLDRAPREQYFGPGTRLTVT.

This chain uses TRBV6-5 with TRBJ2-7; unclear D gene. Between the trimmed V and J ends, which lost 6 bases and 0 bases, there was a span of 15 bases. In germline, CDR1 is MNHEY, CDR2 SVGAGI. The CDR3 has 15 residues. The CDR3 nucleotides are TGTGCCAGCAGCTCCGACCCCGACCCCTCCTACGAGCAGTACTTC. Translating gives CASSSDPDPSYEQYF.

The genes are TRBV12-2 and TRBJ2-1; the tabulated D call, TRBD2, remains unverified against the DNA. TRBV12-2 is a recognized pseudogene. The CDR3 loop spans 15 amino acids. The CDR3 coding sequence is TGTGCAAGTCGTTCCTGGTTTAGCTCCTACAATGAGCAGTTCTTC. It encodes CASRSWFSSYNEQFF.

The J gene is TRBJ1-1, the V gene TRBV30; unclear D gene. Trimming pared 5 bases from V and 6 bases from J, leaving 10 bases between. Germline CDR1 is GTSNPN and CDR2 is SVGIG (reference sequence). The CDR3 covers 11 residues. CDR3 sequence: CAWLLGAEAFF. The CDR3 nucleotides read TGTGCCTGGCTTCTGGGAGCTGAAGCTTTCTTT.

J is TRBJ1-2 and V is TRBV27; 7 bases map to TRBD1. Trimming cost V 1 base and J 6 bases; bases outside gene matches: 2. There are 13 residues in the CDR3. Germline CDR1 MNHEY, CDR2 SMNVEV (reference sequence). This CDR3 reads CASSLYRGNGYTF. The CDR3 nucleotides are TGTGCCAGCAGTTTATACAGGGGAAATGGCTACACCTTC.

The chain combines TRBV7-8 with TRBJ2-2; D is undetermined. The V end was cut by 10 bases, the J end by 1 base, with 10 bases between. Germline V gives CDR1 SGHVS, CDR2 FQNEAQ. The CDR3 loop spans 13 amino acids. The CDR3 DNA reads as TGTGCCACCTCCCCGGGGAACACCGGGGAGCTGTTTTTT. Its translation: CATSPGNTGELFF.

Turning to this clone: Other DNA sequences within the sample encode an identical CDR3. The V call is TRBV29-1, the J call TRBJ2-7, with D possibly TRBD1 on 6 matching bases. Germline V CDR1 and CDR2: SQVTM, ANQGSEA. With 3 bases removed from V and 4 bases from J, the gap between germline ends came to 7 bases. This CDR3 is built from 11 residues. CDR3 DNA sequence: TGCAGCGTTGAGAGGGGGTACGAGCAGTACTTC. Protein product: CSVERGYEQYF.

The CDR3 coding sequence is TGCGCCAGCAGCCAAGGCGGGGGACTAGCGGGAGGGTCAGATACGCAGTATTTT. This encodes CASSQGGGLAGGSDTQYF. This chain uses TRBV4-1 with TRBJ2-3, with TRBD2 matching 16 bases. The J segment lost 4 bases and the V segment lost 1 base, leaving 5 bases of the junction unmatched. CDR1 and CDR2 from the germline V gene are MGHRA and YSYEKL. The CDR3 extends over 18 amino acids.

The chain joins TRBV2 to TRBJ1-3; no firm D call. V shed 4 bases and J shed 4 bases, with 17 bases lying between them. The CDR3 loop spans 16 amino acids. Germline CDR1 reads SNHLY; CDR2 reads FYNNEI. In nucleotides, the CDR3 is TGTGCCAGCAGTGTCCCGCTGTCAAGGCAGGGAAACACCATATATTTT. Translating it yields CASSVPLSRQGNTIYF. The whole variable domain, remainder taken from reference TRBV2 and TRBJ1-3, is EPEVTQTPSHQVTQMGQEVILRCVPISNHLYFYWYRQILGQKVEFLVSFYNNEISEKSEIFDDQFSVERPDGSNFTLKIRSTKLEDSAMYFCASSVPLSRQGNTIYFGEGSWLTVV.

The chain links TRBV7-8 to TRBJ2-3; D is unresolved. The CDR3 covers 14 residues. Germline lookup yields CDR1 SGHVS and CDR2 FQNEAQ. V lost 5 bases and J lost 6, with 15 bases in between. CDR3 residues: CASSPELFLDTQYF. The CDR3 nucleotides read TGTGCCAGCAGCCCTGAATTGTTCCTGGATACGCAGTATTTT. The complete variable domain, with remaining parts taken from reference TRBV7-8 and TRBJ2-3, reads GAGVSQSPRYKVAKRGQDVALRCDPISGHVSLFWYQQALGQGPEFLTYFQNEAQLDKSGLPSDRFFAERPEGSVSTLKIQRTQQEDSAVYLCASSPELFLDTQYFGPGTRLTVL.

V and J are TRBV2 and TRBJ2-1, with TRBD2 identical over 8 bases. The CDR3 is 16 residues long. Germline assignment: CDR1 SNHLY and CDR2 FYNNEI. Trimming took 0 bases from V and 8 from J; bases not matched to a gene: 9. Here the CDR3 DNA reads TGTGCCAGCAGTGAAGCAGGTCGAGCGGGAGAGCATGAGCAGTTCTTC. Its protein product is CASSEAGRAGEHEQFF.

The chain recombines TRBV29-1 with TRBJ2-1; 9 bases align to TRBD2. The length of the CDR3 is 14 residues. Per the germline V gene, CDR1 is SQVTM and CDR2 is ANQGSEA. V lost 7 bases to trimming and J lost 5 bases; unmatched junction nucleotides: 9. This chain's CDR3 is CSGTPGLADNEQFF. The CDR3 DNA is TGCAGCGGGACGCCGGGACTAGCAGACAATGAGCAGTTCTTC.

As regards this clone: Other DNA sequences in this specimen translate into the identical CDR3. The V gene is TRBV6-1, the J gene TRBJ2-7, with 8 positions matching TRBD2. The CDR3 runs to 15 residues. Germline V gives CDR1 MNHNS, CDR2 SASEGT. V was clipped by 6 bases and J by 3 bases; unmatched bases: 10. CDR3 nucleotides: TGTGCCAGCAGAACAGGACTAGCTACCCTCTACGAGCAGTACTTC. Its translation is CASRTGLATLYEQYF.

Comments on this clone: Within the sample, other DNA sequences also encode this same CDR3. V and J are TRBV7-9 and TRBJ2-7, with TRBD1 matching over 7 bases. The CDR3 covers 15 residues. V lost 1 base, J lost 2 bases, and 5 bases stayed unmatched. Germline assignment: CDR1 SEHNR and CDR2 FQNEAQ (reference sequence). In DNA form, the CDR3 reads TGTGCCAGCAGCTTAGGTCGACAGGGTGCCTACGAGCAGTACTTC. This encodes CASSLGRQGAYEQYF.

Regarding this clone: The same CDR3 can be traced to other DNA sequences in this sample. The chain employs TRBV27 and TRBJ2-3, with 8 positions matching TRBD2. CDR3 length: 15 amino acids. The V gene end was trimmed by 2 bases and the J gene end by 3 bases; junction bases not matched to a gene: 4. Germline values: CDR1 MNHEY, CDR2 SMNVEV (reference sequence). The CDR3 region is CASSLGAGGTDTQYF. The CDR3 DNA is TGTGCCAGCAGTTTAGGGGCGGGGGGAACAGATACGCAGTATTTT.

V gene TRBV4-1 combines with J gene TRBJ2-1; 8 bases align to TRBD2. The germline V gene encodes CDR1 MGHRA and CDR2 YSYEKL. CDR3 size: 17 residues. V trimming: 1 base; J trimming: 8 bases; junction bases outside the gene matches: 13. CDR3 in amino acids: CASSQVDIAGRIHEQFF. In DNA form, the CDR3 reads TGCGCCAGCAGCCAAGTAGATATAGCGGGGAGAATCCATGAGCAGTTCTTC.

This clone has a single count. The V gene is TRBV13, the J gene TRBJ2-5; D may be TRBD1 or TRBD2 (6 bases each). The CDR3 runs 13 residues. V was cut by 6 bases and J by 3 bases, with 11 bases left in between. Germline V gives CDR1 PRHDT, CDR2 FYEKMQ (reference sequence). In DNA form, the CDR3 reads TGTGCCAGCAGTGTGGGGGGCAAAGAGACCCAGTACTTC. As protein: CASSVGGKETQYF. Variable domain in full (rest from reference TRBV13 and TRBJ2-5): AAGVIQSPRHLIKEKRETATLKCYPIPRHDTVYWYQQGPGQDPQFLISFYEKMQSDKGSIPDRFSAQQFSDYHSELNMSSLELGDSALYFCASSVGGKETQYFGPGTRLLVL.

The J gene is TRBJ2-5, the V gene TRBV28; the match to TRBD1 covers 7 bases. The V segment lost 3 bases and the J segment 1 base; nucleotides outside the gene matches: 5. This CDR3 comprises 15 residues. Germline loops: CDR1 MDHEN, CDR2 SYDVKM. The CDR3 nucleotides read TGTGCCAGCAGTTTCAGGGGGTCGCCCCAAGAGACCCAGTACTTC. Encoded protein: CASSFRGSPQETQYF.

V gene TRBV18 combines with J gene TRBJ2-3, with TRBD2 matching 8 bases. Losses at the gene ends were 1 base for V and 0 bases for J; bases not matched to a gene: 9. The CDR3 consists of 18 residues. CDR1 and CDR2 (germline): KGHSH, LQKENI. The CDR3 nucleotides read TGTGCCAGCTCACCACGGTCGTTAGCGGGGCTGAGCACAGATACGCAGTATTTT. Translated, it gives CASSPRSLAGLSTDTQYF.

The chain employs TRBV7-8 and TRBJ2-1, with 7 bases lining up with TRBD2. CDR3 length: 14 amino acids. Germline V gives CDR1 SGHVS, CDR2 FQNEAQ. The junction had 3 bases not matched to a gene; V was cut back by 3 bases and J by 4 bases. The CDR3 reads CASSLLADYNEQFF. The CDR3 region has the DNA TGTGCCAGCAGCTTGCTAGCGGATTACAATGAGCAGTTCTTC.

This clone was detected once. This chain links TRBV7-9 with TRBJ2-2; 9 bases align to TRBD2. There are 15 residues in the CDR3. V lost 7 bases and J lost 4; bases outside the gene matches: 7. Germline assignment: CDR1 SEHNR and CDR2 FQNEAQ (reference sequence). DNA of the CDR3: TGTGCCAGCACGGGCGGGACTAGCTCCACCGGGGAGCTGTTTTTT. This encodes CASTGGTSSTGELFF.

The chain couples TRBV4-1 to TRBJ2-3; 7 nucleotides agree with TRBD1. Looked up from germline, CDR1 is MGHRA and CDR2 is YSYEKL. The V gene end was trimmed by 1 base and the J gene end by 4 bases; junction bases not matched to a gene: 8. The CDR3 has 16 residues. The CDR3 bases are TGCGCCAGCAGCCAAGTGGGAGACAGGGTACCAGATACGCAGTATTTT. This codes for CASSQVGDRVPDTQYF.

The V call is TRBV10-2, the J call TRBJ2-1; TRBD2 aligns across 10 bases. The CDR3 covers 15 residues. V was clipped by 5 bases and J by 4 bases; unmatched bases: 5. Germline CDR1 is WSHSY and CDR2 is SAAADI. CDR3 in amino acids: CASSREREGYNEQFF. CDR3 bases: TGCGCCAGCAGTCGGGAGCGGGAGGGTTACAATGAGCAGTTCTTC.

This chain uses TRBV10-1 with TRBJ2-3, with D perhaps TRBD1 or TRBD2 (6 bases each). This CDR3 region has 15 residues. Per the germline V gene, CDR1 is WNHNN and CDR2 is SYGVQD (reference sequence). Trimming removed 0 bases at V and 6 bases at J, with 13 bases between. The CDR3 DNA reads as TGCGCCAGCAGTGAGTCATCGGGGGCAGGCGATACGCAGTATTTT. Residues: CASSESSGAGDTQYF.

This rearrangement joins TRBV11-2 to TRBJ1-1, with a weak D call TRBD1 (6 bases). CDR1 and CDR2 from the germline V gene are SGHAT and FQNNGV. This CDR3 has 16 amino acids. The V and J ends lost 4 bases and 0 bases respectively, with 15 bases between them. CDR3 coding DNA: TGTGCCAGCAGCTCCCGGGGCGGACAGATGAACACTGAAGCTTTCTTT. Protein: CASSSRGGQMNTEAFF.

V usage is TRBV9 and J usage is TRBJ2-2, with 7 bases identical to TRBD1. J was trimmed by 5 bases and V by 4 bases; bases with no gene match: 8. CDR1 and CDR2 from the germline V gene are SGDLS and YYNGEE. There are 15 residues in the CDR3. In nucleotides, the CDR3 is TGTGCCAGCAGCACAGACTACAGGGGAACCGGGGAGCTGTTTTTT. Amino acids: CASSTDYRGTGELFF.

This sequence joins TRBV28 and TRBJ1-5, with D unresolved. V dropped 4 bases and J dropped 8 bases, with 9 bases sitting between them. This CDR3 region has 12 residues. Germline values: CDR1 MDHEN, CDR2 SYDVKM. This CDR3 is CASSSVGKPQHF. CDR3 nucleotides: TGTGCCAGCAGTTCCGTAGGGAAGCCCCAGCATTTT.

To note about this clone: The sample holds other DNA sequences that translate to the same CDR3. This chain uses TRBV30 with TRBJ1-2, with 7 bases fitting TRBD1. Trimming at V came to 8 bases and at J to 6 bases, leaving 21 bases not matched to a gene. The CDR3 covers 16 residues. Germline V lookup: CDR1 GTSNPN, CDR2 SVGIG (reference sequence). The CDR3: CAGDRAGQGLYHGYTF. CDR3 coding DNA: TGTGCCGGAGACAGGGCGGGGCAAGGGCTCTATCATGGCTACACCTTC.